The 22 T cell receptor beta chains below come from one sample, sequenced in a study of cytomegalovirus exposure and HLA in healthy donors. The primer mix had 60 Vbeta and 13 Jbeta primers. Sequencing was performed with immunoSEQ multiplex PCR; in TCRdb, only in-frame clones are kept and a portion is missing. The data show over 140,000 clones, around 80% seen once. The material sequenced was PBMCs. Receptors originate from a man younger than 40 in good health and CMV-seropositive.

This chain joins TRBV28 and TRBJ2-3; D is undetermined. V dropped 2 bases and J dropped 6 bases, with 15 bases sitting between them. The CDR3 runs to 15 residues. The germline CDR1 and CDR2 sequences are MDHEN and SYDVKM. The CDR3 nucleotides read TGTGCCAGCAGTTTAATACAAGGCGACATGGATACGCAGTATTTT. It yields the protein CASSLIQGDMDTQYF.

The gene calls are TRBV6-4 and TRBJ2-1; weak D call: TRBD2 (7 bases). V gave up 8 bases and J gave up 10 bases, with 24 bases separating them. Germline-derived CDR1 and CDR2 are MRHNA and SNTAGT. The CDR3 is 15 residues long. CDR3 bases: TGTGCCAGCTCTGATCAGCGGGGAGGGACAAGGGAGCAGTTCTTC. Its protein product is CASSDQRGGTREQFF.

Regarding this clone: Other DNA sequences in this specimen translate into the identical CDR3. The V gene is TRBV28, the J gene TRBJ1-2; 9 bases line up with TRBD1. CDR1 is MDHEN, CDR2 SYDVKM, per germline. With V trimmed by 9 bases and J by 8 bases, 7 bases remained unmatched. The CDR3 covers 12 residues. The CDR3 DNA sequence: TGTGCCAGTACAGGGGGCCGGTACGGCTACACCTTC. Protein product: CASTGGRYGYTF.

This clone was seen a single time. The chain employs TRBV19 and TRBJ2-5; 13 nucleotides align to TRBD2. The CDR3 consists of 17 residues. Per the germline V gene, CDR1 is LNHDA and CDR2 is SQIVND (reference sequence). J gave up 4 bases and V 4 bases, and 9 bases lay outside the gene matches. This CDR3 is CASSTLLAGGSRETQYF. CDR3 sequence (DNA): TGTGCCAGTAGTACTTTACTAGCGGGGGGGTCGAGAGAGACCCAGTACTTC.

V and J are TRBV4-2 and TRBJ2-2; D is ambiguous. Trimming left V 1 base short and J 1 base short, with 10 bases between. CDR3 size: 16 residues. Germline lookup yields CDR1 LGHNA and CDR2 YNFKEQ. In nucleotides, the CDR3 is TGTGCCAGCAGCCAAGCAACTATCCTGAACACCGGGGAGCTGTTTTTT. It encodes CASSQATILNTGELFF.

The rearrangement links TRBV7-2 to TRBJ1-5; TRBD1 matches 7 bases. The germline gives CDR1 SGHTA, CDR2 FQGNSA. V was pared by 1 base and J by 7 bases, with 1 base of the junction left unmatched. This CDR3 has 13 amino acids. The CDR3 region has the DNA TGTGCCAGCAGCTTAGAAGGGGGCCAGCCCCAGCATTTT. Protein product: CASSLEGGQPQHF.

The chain carries TRBV5-5 and TRBJ2-3, with 10 bases matching TRBD2. Per the germline V gene, CDR1 is SGHKS and CDR2 is YYEKEE (reference sequence). This CDR3 comprises 16 residues. Trimming cost V 2 bases and J 3 bases; bases outside gene matches: 6. The CDR3 DNA follows: TGTGCCAGCAGCTTCACTAGCGGGATAGGTACAGATACGCAGTATTTT. This translates into CASSFTSGIGTDTQYF. The entire variable domain, with the rest obtained from reference TRBV5-5 and TRBJ2-3, is as follows: DAGVTQSPTHLIKTRGQQVTLRCSPISGHKSVSWYQQVLGQGPQFIFQYYEKEERGRGNFPDRFSARQFPNYSSELNVNALLLGDSALYLCASSFTSGIGTDTQYFGPGTRLTVL.

The chain uses TRBV14 and TRBJ2-7; no clear D gene. Germline CDR1 reads SGHDN; CDR2 reads FVKESK. Trimming removed 0 bases at V and 4 bases at J, with 4 bases between. The CDR3 is 12 residues long. The CDR3 coding sequence is TGTGCCAGCAGCCAAGATCCTTACGAGCAGTACTTC. This codes for CASSQDPYEQYF.

The V call is TRBV28, the J call TRBJ2-7; 7 positions match TRBD2. CDR1 is MDHEN, CDR2 SYDVKM, per germline. The CDR3 covers 14 residues. V shed 6 bases and J 4 bases; nucleotides not matched to a gene: 9. Written as DNA, the CDR3 is TGTGCCAGCAGACTAACGGGGGAGGGTTACGAGCAGTACTTC. Translation: CASRLTGEGYEQYF.

The gene calls are TRBV7-2 and TRBJ2-1; TRBD2 might be the D (5 bases). The V end lost 5 bases, the J end lost 12 bases, and 11 bases lay between the germline ends. Germline CDR1 and CDR2: SGHTA and FQGNSA. The length of the CDR3 is 11 residues. DNA for the CDR3: TGTGCCAGCAGCCAGACCGGGGTGCAGTTCTTC. It yields the protein CASSQTGVQFF.

The V and J genes are TRBV10-2 and TRBJ2-5; D perhaps matches TRBD2 (5 bases). Germline assignment: CDR1 WSHSY and CDR2 SAAADI. CDR3 length: 13 amino acids. Trimming left V 8 bases short and J 4 bases short, with 14 bases between. Here the CDR3 reads CASRPLAGETQYF. The CDR3 nucleotides are TGCGCCAGCCGCCCTCTAGCAGGAGAGACCCAGTACTTC.

The chain uses TRBV5-8 and TRBJ2-1; no clear D gene. The ends were cut back, 2 bases at V and 4 bases at J, with 7 bases in the middle. This CDR3 contains 13 residues. Germline V gene sequence: CDR1 SGHTS, CDR2 YDEGEE. DNA of the CDR3: TGTGCCAGCAGCTTCACAGAATACAATGAGCAGTTCTTC. Amino acid sequence: CASSFTEYNEQFF.

V and J are TRBV28 and TRBJ2-7; tentative D call: TRBD1 (5 bases). The CDR3 covers 13 residues. V was shortened by 7 bases and J by 2 bases, with 12 bases between the two germline ends. Looked up from germline, CDR1 is MDHEN and CDR2 is SYDVKM. In nucleotides, the CDR3 is TGTGCCAGCATCAATAGGACACCCTACGAGCAGTACTTC. It encodes CASINRTPYEQYF.

The chain combines TRBV27 with TRBJ1-5; D unresolved. V lost 0 bases, J lost 6 bases, and 12 bases lay in between. The CDR3 extends over 15 amino acids. The germline CDR1 and CDR2 sequences are MNHEY and SMNVEV (reference sequence). DNA for the CDR3: TGTGCCAGCAGTTTATCGTCCGGTCTAGGTCAGCCCCAGCATTTT. This codes for CASSLSSGLGQPQHF.

The J gene is TRBJ1-2, the V gene TRBV21-1; no DNA check was done on the table's D call, TRBD1. TRBV21-1 is tagged as a pseudogene. The CDR3 consists of 17 residues. CDR3 region: CASSTGQGEPLGDGYTF. CDR3 DNA sequence: TGTGCCAGCAGCACCGGACAGGGGGAACCACTAGGGGATGGCTACACCTTC.

The chain joins TRBV27 to TRBJ2-1, with TRBD2 matching 13 bases. Looked up from germline, CDR1 is MNHEY and CDR2 is SMNVEV (reference sequence). V was clipped by 4 bases and J by 7 bases; unmatched bases: 1. This CDR3 spans 14 amino acids. The DNA of the CDR3 is TGTGCCAGCAGTTCGGGACTAGCGGGGAATGAGCAGTTCTTC. This gives the protein CASSSGLAGNEQFF.

The chain combines TRBV11-2 with TRBJ1-2; a weak D match, TRBD1 (5 bases). Trimming left V 0 bases short and J 8 bases short, with 16 bases between. Germline assignment: CDR1 SGHAT and CDR2 FQNNGV. The length of the CDR3 is 15 residues. CDR3 sequence: CASSLDWQGNGGYTF. The CDR3 DNA reads as TGTGCCAGCAGCTTAGATTGGCAGGGAAATGGAGGCTACACCTTC. Variable domain in full (rest from reference TRBV11-2 and TRBJ1-2): EAGVAQSPRYKIIEKRQSVAFWCNPISGHATLYWYQQILGQGPKLLIQFQNNGVVDDSQLPKDRFSAERLKGVDSTLKIQPAKLEDSAVYLCASSLDWQGNGGYTFGSGTRLTVV.

The gene calls are TRBV5-4 and TRBJ2-3, with 7 bases fitting TRBD1. V shed 3 bases and J 3 bases; nucleotides not matched to a gene: 4. The CDR3 runs to 14 residues. Germline CDR1 reads SGHNT; CDR2 reads YYREEE (reference sequence). CDR3 residues: CASSSGQFTDTQYF. In DNA, the CDR3 is TGTGCCAGCAGCTCGGGACAGTTTACAGATACGCAGTATTTT.

V is TRBV5-4 and J is TRBJ2-5, with D maybe TRBD1 (5 bases). The CDR3 consists of 16 residues. V shed 0 bases and J shed 6 bases, with 18 bases lying between them. CDR1 is SGHNT, CDR2 YYREEE, per germline (reference sequence). The chain's CDR3 is CASSLAYGPQGQTQYF. The CDR3 bases are TGTGCCAGCAGCTTGGCCTACGGTCCGCAGGGTCAGACCCAGTACTTC.

This clone was detected only once. The V and J genes are TRBV9 and TRBJ2-7; 7 nucleotides match TRBD2. Trimming at V came to 2 bases and at J to 0 bases, leaving 5 bases not matched to a gene. The CDR3 sequence is 15 residues long. Germline V CDR1 and CDR2: SGDLS, YYNGEE. In DNA form, the CDR3 reads TGTGCCAGCAGCGTCGGTAGCGGGCCCTCCTACGAGCAGTACTTC. Translation gives CASSVGSGPSYEQYF.

The rearrangement uses TRBV7-3 and TRBJ2-3; D perhaps matches TRBD1 (5 bases). With 0 bases removed from V and 3 bases from J, the gap between germline ends came to 7 bases. The CDR3 sequence is 14 residues long. The V gene's germline CDR1 is SGHTA and CDR2 FQGTGA. The CDR3 bases are TGTGCCAGCAGCTTAACATCAGGGACAGATACGCAGTATTTT. Translating it yields CASSLTSGTDTQYF.

This sequence joins TRBV5-1 and TRBJ2-5; TRBD2 agrees at 11 bases. The trim removed 4 bases at V and 3 bases at J, leaving 8 bases unmatched. The CDR3 contains 16 residues. The germline V gene has CDR1 SGHRS and CDR2 YFSETQ. The CDR3 spells CASSRALLAGEETQYF. CDR3 nucleotides: TGCGCCAGCAGCCGCGCCCTACTAGCGGGGGAAGAGACCCAGTACTTC.